This entry features one T cell receptor beta chain sequence. Its antigen is not known. Each CDR3 protein gets one entry after TCRdb re-called the 5' RACE reads with MiXCR. The data hold around 300,000 distinct CDR3 sequences, with roughly 15% observed a single time. This sample stems from a study of T-cell memory formation after mild COVID-19. Whole-study context: There were largely donor-specific TCR clusters. Study-wide results and limits: The authors left the SARS-CoV-2 specificity of second-wave clones peaking on day 37 unconfirmed. There were some responding clones in pre-infection memory, which suggested that cross-reactive memory had joined.

CDR1 is DFQATT and CDR2 is SNEGSKA in the germline V gene (reference sequence). V was clipped by 0 bases and J by 7 bases, with 15 bases between them. The CDR3 consists of 15 residues. This TCR came from a man younger than 35 who had mild COVID-19 (a few samples of this study predate the infection). Cell type and time point are not known. Sequencing used PBMCs or a T cell subset sorted from them (not recorded which). The genes are TRBV20-1 and TRBJ2-2; the D call may be TRBD1 or TRBD2 (6 bases each). CDR3 protein: CSARDRRRGDGELFF. In nucleotides, the CDR3 is TGCAGTGCTAGAGATAGGAGGAGGGGGGACGGGGAGCTGTTTTTT.